Listed below are T cell receptor beta chains from one sample, sequenced in a study of blood T cell repertoires in COVID-19. Profiling relied on immunoSEQ multiplex PCR, and the TCRdb table lists in-frame clones only, not all of them. The repertoire has roughly 160,000 clones, roughly four fifths of them found once; the top ten carry about 2.1%. The material sequenced was peripheral blood. Receptor source: a woman of 80 years or more with acute or convalescent COVID-19. Both conserved end residues are part of each CDR3. D genes are given only for firm matches.

cdr3_length | j_call | d_call | v_call | cdr3_aa
14 | TRBJ1-5 | - | TRBV30 | CAYRGSGGGQPQHF
16 | TRBJ1-1 | - | TRBV10-3 | CAISGDTVIGNTEAFF
16 | TRBJ2-1 | TRBD1 | TRBV7-6 | CASSIKPGQGLNEQFF
16 | TRBJ2-1 | TRBD1 | TRBV6-5 | CASSYGTGLPSGEQFF
15 | TRBJ1-2 | TRBD1 | TRBV6-6 | CAAALGQGLWYGYTF
15 | TRBJ1-3 | TRBD1 | TRBV4-3 | CASSQDRGLGNTIYF
14 | TRBJ1-4 | - | TRBV19 | CASTTDRSHEKLFF
13 | TRBJ2-3 | - | TRBV1 | CSRGGFCTDTQYF
16 | TRBJ1-6 | - | TRBV9 | CASSGGGRGFGSPLHF
14 | TRBJ1-6 | - | TRBV2 | CASSEEGRNSPLHF
15 | TRBJ1-3 | - | TRBV7-2 | CASRLGLSSGNTIYF
15 | TRBJ2-3 | TRBD2 | TRBV28 | CASSFASGGPDTQYF
14 | TRBJ2-7 | TRBD2 | TRBV2 | CASSETSGRNEQYF
14 | TRBJ1-2 | - | TRBV6-5 | CASSSDSANYGYTF
16 | TRBJ1-5 | TRBD1 | TRBV24-1 | CATSEGGAGGGQPQHF
15 | TRBJ1-4 | - | TRBV2 | CASSARGGSNEKLFF
17 | TRBJ2-1 | TRBD2 | TRBV13 | CASSLDLAGGPYNEQFF
11 | TRBJ2-7 | - | TRBV20-1 | CSASLSREQYF
18 | TRBJ2-7 | TRBD2 | TRBV27 | CASRSPGLAGSGSYEQYF
14 | TRBJ2-3 | - | TRBV18 | CASLPGLNTDTQYF
12 | TRBJ1-2 | - | TRBV28 | CASSLSNYGYTF
11 | TRBJ2-7 | - | TRBV12-3/TRBV12-4 | CASGGFYEQYF
17 | TRBJ1-2 | - | TRBV18 | CASSPMAQRQSNYGYTF
15 | TRBJ1-1 | TRBD1 | TRBV5-6 | CASSFGQGANTEAFF
16 | TRBJ2-7 | TRBD2 | TRBV2 | CASSEEVAGSSYEQYF
17 | TRBJ2-4 | TRBD1 | TRBV19 | CASSGAGTARTKNIQYF
15 | TRBJ2-2 | - | TRBV5-1 | CASSLEGGNTGELFF
18 | TRBJ1-4 | TRBD1 | TRBV9 | CASSVGATGQGVNEKLFF
15 | TRBJ2-1 | TRBD2 | TRBV27 | CASRPLAGVGHEQFF
18 | TRBJ2-1 | TRBD2 | TRBV3-1/TRBV3-2 | CASSQDGTSGWRSNEQFF
13 | TRBJ2-5 | TRBD1 | TRBV5-1 | CASSPGTGETQYF
14 | TRBJ2-7 | - | TRBV6-2/TRBV6-3 | CASSPPGTRREQYF
15 | TRBJ2-5 | TRBD1 | TRBV6-5 | CASSYSQGGTETQYF
14 | TRBJ2-7 | TRBD1 | TRBV11-3 | CASSPGDRDDEQYF
16 | TRBJ2-6 | TRBD2 | TRBV30 | CAWSSGGASGANVLTF
15 | TRBJ2-6 | - | TRBV6-2/TRBV6-3 | CASSIRGSGANVLTF
13 | TRBJ1-3 | - | TRBV19 | CASSIGGDSTIYF
15 | TRBJ2-2 | - | TRBV6-5 | CASSTGGFRTGELFF
13 | TRBJ2-7 | TRBD1 | TRBV28 | CASRPSHRGALDF
14 | TRBJ2-2 | - | TRBV29-1 | CSGGHRTDTGELFF
16 | TRBJ2-5 | - | TRBV18 | CASSPPSQGVIKTQYF
17 | TRBJ1-1 | - | TRBV7-3 | CASSSRGGAPTNTEAFF
14 | TRBJ1-3 | - | TRBV6-5 | CASTERYSGNTIYF
16 | TRBJ2-5 | TRBD2 | TRBV7-2 | CASSGRLAGGRETQYF
13 | TRBJ2-5 | - | TRBV6-5 | CASSSPGVETQYF
18 | TRBJ2-2 | TRBD2 | TRBV4-1 | CASSQDLFGELAAGELFF
12 | TRBJ2-7 | - | TRBV15 | CATSGRSDSQYF
15 | TRBJ2-1 | TRBD2 | TRBV11-1 | CASSPSGGYNNEQFF
13 | TRBJ1-3 | - | TRBV6-5 | CASSRGSGNTIYF
15 | TRBJ2-1 | - | TRBV7-9 | CASSPGAGSYNEQFF
14 | TRBJ1-2 | TRBD1 | TRBV7-3 | CASRPGTGNYGYTF
15 | TRBJ2-1 | TRBD2 | TRBV7-6 | CASSLGLAGYNEQFF
15 | TRBJ2-7 | - | TRBV2 | CASSETRQTTYEQYF
12 | TRBJ2-7 | - | TRBV28 | CASRAQGYEQYF
13 | TRBJ2-5 | TRBD1 | TRBV24-1 | CATADRVQETQYF
15 | TRBJ2-1 | TRBD1 | TRBV28 | CASSSQQGAYNEQFF
15 | TRBJ1-1 | - | TRBV10-3 | CAISELQGFGAEAFF